The clone carrying this T cell receptor beta chain was recorded once. Antigen specificity is unknown. The data were obtained in a study of Ad26.COV2.S vaccination and SARS-CoV-2 variants. Treatment described: some 20 received Ad26.COV2.S at low or high dose, single or two shots; 5 received placebo; per-sample allocation not given. Specimen acquisition occurred on day 63 following the initial vaccine or placebo injection. Study-wide results and limits: Measurements of TCR breadth and depth may have given underestimates of the total T cell responses.

Profiling relied on immunoSEQ multiplex PCR, and the TCRdb table lists in-frame clones only, not all of them. The sample has hundreds of thousands of clones; 83% are singletons. This TCR was recovered from a person between 18 and 65 years old who received the Ad26.COV2.S COVID-19 vaccine or a placebo. The sample here was peripheral blood, taken in a trial of Ad26.COV2.S vaccine versus placebo.

In DNA, the CDR3 is TGTGCCAGCAGCCCGGACAGGGGCCTCTCTGGAAACACCATATATTTT. Protein: CASSPDRGLSGNTIYF. The rearrangement uses TRBV7-6 and TRBJ1-3; TRBD1 agrees at 9 bases. V lost 5 bases, J lost 0 bases, and 5 bases stayed unmatched. Germline V gene data show CDR1 as SGHVS and CDR2 as FNYEAQ. There are 16 residues in the CDR3.